This TCR beta chain emerged from a study of identical twins. TCRdb reanalysed the 5' RACE reads using MiXCR and keeps one entry per CDR3 protein. The sample has approximately 620,000 distinct CDR3 sequences, about 9.4% seen once; the top ten hold approximately 0.94%. Study-level points and caveats: The models gave estimates that fell short of the out-of-frame TCR alpha sharing seen in monozygotic twins. The authors drew conclusions from cross-sectional statistical analysis rather than following the same donors.

With no exceptions, donors were healthy Caucasians. This clonotype turned up a few times. No antigen is known for it. The CDR3 consists of 12 residues. V was cut by 6 bases and J by 8 bases, with 13 bases left in between. This sample was shared with a second study, whose subject was yellow fever vaccine responses in identical twins.

The TCR sequence derives from a woman under 30 in good health. This sequence joins TRBV12-3 or TRBV12-4 and TRBJ1-2; no clear D. Sequencing used PBMCs. The CDR3 loop is CASRSEWTGYTF. Written as DNA, the CDR3 is TGTGCCAGCAGATCGGAGTGGACCGGCTACACCTTC.